A single sample is the source of the 8 T cell receptor beta chains below, sequenced in a study of vaccination and CD4 T cells after COVID-19. Indicated treatment: roughly ten-day PBMC culture with coronavirus spike peptide pools or control peptides (ViraFEST assay). No antigen is known for these receptors. Sequenced with the Oncomine TCR Beta short-read assay was DNA taken from cultured CD4+ T cells. MiXCR, run by TCRdb on the PCR reads, gives a single entry per CDR3 protein. Of about 10,000 distinct CDR3 sequences in the sample, 40% to 50% were seen once. Sequencing input: CD4+ T cells from blood, cultured in vitro. The receptor set was obtained from a human donor who had recovered from COVID-19.

CDR3 coding DNA: TGTGCCAGCAGTCGGGGACAGGGCTTGGGCACTGAAGCTTTCTTT. It codes for CASSRGQGLGTEAFF. The V gene is TRBV6-1, the J gene TRBJ1-1, with 9 bases lining up with TRBD1. Unmatched junction bases numbered 8, after V lost 5 bases and J lost 4 bases. The germline gives CDR1 MNHNS, CDR2 SASEGT. The CDR3 has 15 residues.

This clonotype occurred a few times. V is TRBV6-2 or TRBV6-3 and J is TRBJ2-3; no reliable D call. The germline V and J ends were trimmed by 5 bases and 2 bases, with 14 bases remaining between them. CDR1 MNHEY and CDR2 SVGEGT come from the germline V gene. This CDR3 contains 15 residues. In DNA, the CDR3 is TGTGCCAGCAGTACCCCCTCCCAGGACACAGATACGCAGTATTTT. Translation gives CASSTPSQDTDTQYF.

The chain carries TRBV5-1 and TRBJ2-5; 7 bases align to TRBD1. The CDR3 totals 14 residues. Germline lookup yields CDR1 SGHRS and CDR2 YFSETQ. Germline trimming cut 4 bases from V and 1 base from J; bases unmatched to any gene: 4. In nucleotides, the CDR3 is TGCGCCAGCAGCCCCGGACAGGTCCAAGAGACCCAGTACTTC. It specifies CASSPGQVQETQYF. Based on the CDR3 plus reference TRBV5-1 and TRBJ2-5, the full variable domain is KAGVTQTPRYLIKTRGQQVTLSCSPISGHRSVSWYQQTPGQGLQFLFEYFSETQRNKGNFPGRFSGRQFSNSRSEMNVSTLELGDSALYLCASSPGQVQETQYFGPGTRLLVL.

This clonotype was recorded a few times. The CDR3 DNA reads as TGTGCCAGCAGTGGTATACTAGCGGGGGGGCAGGATGAGCAGTTCTTC. Protein sequence: CASSGILAGGQDEQFF. The gene calls are TRBV2 and TRBJ2-1; 13 bases line up with TRBD2. Germline CDR1 and CDR2: SNHLY and FYNNEI. The junction had 8 bases not matched to a gene; V was cut back by 4 bases and J by 8 bases. The CDR3 totals 16 residues. The full variable domain, in which reference TRBV2 and TRBJ2-1 provide the parts outside the CDR3, is EPEVTQTPSHQVTQMGQEVILRCVPISNHLYFYWYRQILGQKVEFLVSFYNNEISEKSEIFDDQFSVERPDGSNFTLKIRSTKLEDSAMYFCASSGILAGGQDEQFFGPGTRLTVL.

This clonotype was found a few times. The chain employs TRBV27 and TRBJ2-3; TRBD1 agrees at 8 bases. Germline V lookup: CDR1 MNHEY, CDR2 SMNVEV (reference sequence). J lost 0 bases, V lost 7 bases, and 12 bases had no gene match. The CDR3 sequence is 17 residues long. CDR3 in DNA: TGTGCCAGCACCCCGCGCCCCAGGGGGCGTAGCACAGATACGCAGTATTTT. Translated, it gives CASTPRPRGRSTDTQYF.

The gene calls are TRBV7-8 and TRBJ1-2; weak D call: TRBD1 (6 bases). The germline gives CDR1 SGHVS, CDR2 FQNEAQ. The V and J ends lost 5 bases and 3 bases respectively, with 10 bases between them. The CDR3 is made up of 13 amino acids. The CDR3 loop reads CASSPRTDYGYTF. The CDR3 DNA follows: TGTGCCAGCAGCCCCCGGACAGACTATGGCTACACCTTC.

The table lists this clonotype with a few counts. The chain recombines TRBV2 with TRBJ1-2; no definite D call. V lost 6 bases to trimming and J lost 3 bases, with 23 bases between them. The germline V gene encodes CDR1 SNHLY and CDR2 FYNNEI. The CDR3 runs to 17 residues. The CDR3 spells CASSPISEWGADYGYTF. In nucleotides, the CDR3 is TGTGCCAGCAGCCCGATCAGTGAGTGGGGAGCGGACTATGGCTACACCTTC.

The rearrangement links TRBV14 to TRBJ1-6, with 8 bases aligning to TRBD1. This CDR3 comprises 15 residues. After removal of 4 bases from V and 6 bases from J, the junction contained 5 bases not matched to a gene. CDR1 SGHDN and CDR2 FVKESK come from the germline V gene. The CDR3 reads CASSPGQGLNSPLHF. Written as DNA, the CDR3 is TGTGCCAGCAGCCCCGGACAGGGCCTTAATTCACCCCTCCACTTT.